This T cell receptor (beta chain) originates from a study of identical twins. General study results and limits: High-abundance cord blood beta clonotypes had fewer insertions; memory repertoires showed none. Researchers caution that invariant MAIT and iNKT cells could partly confound zero-insertion analyses.

This CDR3 is 21 amino acids long. The trim removed 2 bases at V and 0 bases at J, leaving 12 bases unmatched. The germline V gene has CDR1 SGHNT and CDR2 YYREEE (reference sequence). Each CDR3 protein gets one entry after TCRdb re-called the 5' RACE reads with MiXCR. The sample holds fewer than 250,000 distinct CDR3 sequences; about 7.5% are singletons and the top ten take roughly 5%. There are a few counts of this clonotype. The antigen is not known. This sample also appeared in a second study, on yellow fever vaccine responses in identical twins. That report adds: Twins' T cell vaccine responses reportedly looked partly convergent, partly personalized.

This clonotype was sampled from a woman younger than 30 in good health. The rearrangement joins TRBV5-4 to TRBJ2-1, with 15 bases matching TRBD2. The material sequenced was CD8+ T cells sorted from blood. Here the CDR3 reads CASSFRVGGLAGGSSYNEQFF. The CDR3 DNA reads TGTGCCAGCAGCTTCAGGGTGGGGGGACTAGCGGGAGGCAGCTCCTACAATGAGCAGTTCTTC.